This section outlines one TCR beta chain sequence together with its context. In the source study's methods: Estimates of nucleated cell counts were drawn from the amplification of reference gene primers. Sequenced by immunoSEQ multiplex PCR; TCRdb stores in-frame clones only, minus some. The D gene and trimming were derived from the DNA, and the V and J assignments and clone size from that table. The table has about 160,000 clones, more than 80% seen once. The data were taken from a study of blood T cell repertoires in COVID-19. For the study at large: Samples of COVID-19 (acute and convalescent) were obtained from the United States, Italy and Spain. From T cells, B-cell-depleted T cells, or PBMCs came the material, which was cDNA or gDNA.

Seattle patients were enrolled while actively infected and followed longitudinally. V was clipped by 6 bases and J by 2 bases, with 14 bases between them. This CDR3 comprises 14 residues. Germline V gene sequence: CDR1 MNHNY, CDR2 SVGAGI (reference sequence). Sequenced sample: peripheral blood. J is TRBJ2-7 and V is TRBV6-6, with a possible D match to TRBD1 (5 bases). This clonotype originated in a woman in her fifties or sixties with COVID-19, enrolled during active disease. The CDR3 DNA follows: TGTGCCAGCAGGCTCCGACAGAAACCCTACGAGCAGTACTTC. It encodes CASRLRQKPYEQYF.